This TCR beta chain was identified in a study of T cell repertoires in cytomegalovirus infection. Study summary: Well-studied HLA-B-restricted CMV epitopes were used in the study alongside recently identified HLA-C-restricted ones. Carrying CMV and the relevant HLA type showed in public TCR beta signatures.

Using its own MiXCR run on the reads, TCRdb lists one record per CDR3 protein. The profile shows hundreds of thousands of distinct CDR3 sequences, about 42% of them singletons. Details on this clonotype: Antigen: not known.

Whole-study results and caveats: The study identified carriers of CMV plus the relevant HLA from cumulative public TCR beta family frequency. CMV-specific TCR beta clonotypes restricted by HLA-C were the ones dominating the ex vivo response.

Germline loops: CDR1 SGHKS, CDR2 YYEKEE (reference sequence). The V gene end was trimmed by 4 bases and the J gene end by 8 bases; junction bases not matched to a gene: 5. This CDR3 spans 14 amino acids. This chain joins TRBV5-5 and TRBJ2-1, with TRBD2 identical over 11 bases. This TCR was sampled from a human donor in good health (CMV status not recorded). Some clones in this sample may be carry-over from other donors' samples. This material consisted of cultured PBMCs, taken from culture after CMV antigen stimulation. DNA for the CDR3: TGTGCCAGCAGCATAGCGGGGGGGCCGGATGAGCAGTTCTTC. Its translation: CASSIAGGPDEQFF.